These 9 T cell receptor beta chains were all obtained from the same sample, sequenced in a study of T cell repertoires in cytomegalovirus infection. In TCRdb, the reads were re-called with MiXCR into one record per CDR3 protein. The sample records 750,000 to 900,000 distinct CDR3 sequences, 25% to 35% being singletons. Antigen specificity for these receptors is unknown. This material consisted of cultured CD8+ T cells from PBMCs, taken from culture after CMV antigen stimulation. All receptors come from a human donor in good health (CMV status not recorded). Some clones in this sample may be carry-over from other donors' samples.

The rearrangement uses TRBV7-3 and TRBJ1-4; D not certain. Germline V gene data show CDR1 as SGHTA and CDR2 as FQGTGA. The CDR3 totals 17 residues. V was shortened by 1 base and J by 0 bases, with 12 bases between the two germline ends. CDR3 sequence: CASSLRPITSTNEKLFF. DNA for the CDR3: TGTGCCAGCAGCTTAAGGCCCATAACCTCAACTAATGAAAAACTGTTTTTT.

This clonotype has ten or more counts. The chain employs TRBV7-3 and TRBJ2-2; TRBD2 matches 8 bases. The V and J ends lost 0 bases and 1 base, in that order; junction bases with no gene match: 1. This CDR3 spans 16 amino acids. Germline V lookup: CDR1 SGHTA, CDR2 FQGTGA. The CDR3 sequence: CASSLTSGGNTGELFF. In nucleotides, the CDR3 is TGTGCCAGCAGCTTAACCAGCGGGGGGAACACCGGGGAGCTGTTTTTT.

This clonotype was picked up a small number of times. The rearrangement links TRBV25-1 to TRBJ2-2; D might be TRBD1 (5 bases). The CDR3 contains 13 residues. The V and J ends lost 4 bases and 5 bases respectively, with 8 bases between them. Germline loops: CDR1 MGHDK, CDR2 SYGVNS. The CDR3 loop is CASSATETGELFF. The CDR3 bases are TGTGCCAGCAGTGCGACAGAAACCGGGGAGCTGTTTTTT.

The chain couples TRBV24-1 to TRBJ2-2, with unresolved D. This CDR3 has 12 amino acids. Trimming took 7 bases from V and 2 from J, leaving 4 bases between them. Germline-derived CDR1 and CDR2 are KGHDR and SFDVKD. CDR3 residues: CATSPNTGELFF. CDR3 coding DNA: TGTGCCACCAGCCCCAACACCGGGGAGCTGTTTTTT.

The chain recombines TRBV7-9 with TRBJ1-1, with 8 bases lining up with TRBD1. With V trimmed by 5 bases and J by 10 bases, 12 bases remained unmatched. Germline lookup yields CDR1 SEHNR and CDR2 FQNEAQ (reference sequence). This CDR3 is built from 14 residues. The CDR3 DNA is TGTGCCAGCAGCGGTAGGGGGGACAGGTCGGCAGCTTTCTTT. Protein: CASSGRGDRSAAFF.

Only a few counts were recorded for this clonotype. The chain recombines TRBV6-1 with TRBJ1-5; no firm D call. Germline V CDR1 and CDR2: MNHNS, SASEGT. The V and J ends lost 4 bases and 2 bases respectively, with 6 bases between them. The CDR3 runs 13 residues. CDR3 loop: CASSVYRNQPQHF. CDR3 DNA: TGTGCCAGCAGTGTTTATCGCAATCAGCCCCAGCATTTT.

The chain uses TRBV6-2 or TRBV6-3 and TRBJ1-1; D is possibly TRBD1 (5 bases). Germline-derived CDR1 and CDR2 are MNHEY and SVGEGT. The V end was cut by 2 bases, the J end by 3 bases, with 13 bases between. This CDR3 spans 15 amino acids. CDR3 coding DNA: TGTGCCAGCAGTTACCCCGGGGGAGGGGACACTGAAGCTTTCTTT. Translation gives CASSYPGGGDTEAFF.

This clonotype occurred many times. This rearrangement joins TRBV7-3 to TRBJ1-1; a possible D gene is TRBD1 (5 bases). The CDR3 contains 15 residues. The V and J ends lost 2 bases and 2 bases respectively, with 12 bases between them. Germline V gene data show CDR1 as SGHTA and CDR2 as FQGTGA. In DNA, the CDR3 is TGTGCCAGCAGCTTACTTCGACAGAGAAACACTGAAGCTTTCTTT. This gives the protein CASSLLRQRNTEAFF.

V gene TRBV6-6 combines with J gene TRBJ2-1; D may be TRBD2 (6 bases). Germline V gene sequence: CDR1 MNHNY, CDR2 SVGAGI (reference sequence). CDR3 length equals 15 residues. V lost 1 base and J lost 8, with 15 bases in between. The CDR3 is CASSYWTTGEDEQFF. The CDR3 nucleotides read TGTGCCAGCAGTTACTGGACGACGGGAGAGGATGAGCAGTTCTTC.